Reported below is one T cell receptor (beta chain). Its antigen is not known. The data were taken from a study of T cells expressing NK-cell markers. Broader study findings: Dominant NKG2C+ clonotypes were found to form roughly 1.0-7.0% of CD8+ T cells in about 6 donors.

CDR1 is DFQATT and CDR2 is SNEGSKA in the germline V gene (reference sequence). CDR3 size: 16 residues. Reanalyzing the 5' RACE reads, TCRdb keeps one entry per CDR3 protein, without DNA. Listed are hundreds of thousands of distinct CDR3 sequences; about 4% falls within the top ten. The sample consisted of blood T cells: a sorted CD56 or NKG2C T cell subset, CD4+ or CD8+ T cells, or bulk PBMC T cells (not recorded which). The receptor's source is a woman aged 18 to 75 in good health. The chain couples TRBV20-1 to TRBJ2-1; TCRdb gives TRBD2 as the D gene, but with no DNA this cannot be confirmed. The CDR3 spells CSARDPGGPGRDEQFF.